A selection of T cell receptor beta chains follows, all from one sample in a study of blood T cell repertoires in COVID-19. TCRdb's table, derived via immunoSEQ multiplex PCR, lists solely in-frame clones and lacks some. The sample carries 110,000 to 150,000 clones, approximately 83% recorded once. Material for sequencing was peripheral blood. All receptors come from an elderly woman with acute or convalescent COVID-19. Both conserved end residues are part of each CDR3. D genes are given only for firm matches. Where a row states a size, it is once, few, many or the class of an expanded clone; other rows omit it.

v_gene	d_gene	j_gene	abundance	CDR3nt	CDR3aa
TRBV7-7	NA	TRBJ1-1	NA	TGTGCTAGCAGTCCCGGTGCGGGGTCTGAAGCTTTCTTT	CASSPGAGSEAFF
TRBV7-2	NA	TRBJ2-3	NA	TGTGCCAGCAGCCCTATTCGGACAGATACGCAGTATTTT	CASSPIRTDTQYF
TRBV2	NA	TRBJ1-5	NA	TGTGCCAGCAACCCCCAGGCTAAGGGGGAGCCCCAGCATTTT	CASNPQAKGEPQHF
TRBV19	NA	TRBJ1-3	NA	TGTGCCAGTAGTCCCGTCCAGGGGCCTGGAAACACCATATATTTT	CASSPVQGPGNTIYF
TRBV4-2	NA	TRBJ1-2	few	TGTGCCAGCAGCCAAGAAATGGGGGCCCCTAACTATGGCTACACCTTC	CASSQEMGAPNYGYTF
TRBV10-1	NA	TRBJ2-2	NA	TGCGCCTGTAGGGGTTGCACCGGGGAGCTGTTTTTT	CACRGCTGELFF
TRBV7-9	NA	TRBJ2-2	NA	TGTGCCAGCAGCCCAAACTGGGGGGAGCTGTTTTTT	CASSPNWGELFF
TRBV9	TRBD1	TRBJ2-1	once	TGTGCCAGCAGCGACAGGGGGAGGCTTTCCTACAATGAGCAGTTCTTC	CASSDRGRLSYNEQFF
TRBV2	NA	TRBJ2-7	NA	TGTGCCGGGACGGGAGATACCTACGAGCAGTACTTC	CAGTGDTYEQYF
TRBV10-1	TRBD1	TRBJ2-7	NA	TGCGCCAGCACGCCGGGACAGGGGGACGACTACGAGCAGTACTTC	CASTPGQGDDYEQYF
TRBV5-4	TRBD1	TRBJ1-3	NA	TGTGCCAGCAGCCTGAATGCCGGGACAGGGGTTTTT	CASSLNAGTGVF
TRBV3-1/TRBV3-2	NA	TRBJ2-3	NA	TGTGCCAGCAGCCAAGTAGGGGTAGCCAGCACAGATACGCAGTATTTT	CASSQVGVASTDTQYF
TRBV2	TRBD1	TRBJ2-6	NA	TGTGCCAGCAGTGGGCCCGGGACAGGGATCTCTGGGGCCAACGTCCTGACTTTC	CASSGPGTGISGANVLTF
TRBV18	NA	TRBJ1-5	NA	TGTGCCAGCTCACCACCGGAATTCAGGCCCAATCAGCCCCAGCATTTT	CASSPPEFRPNQPQHF
TRBV5-1	TRBD2	TRBJ2-5	NA	TGCGCCAGCAGCTGGGCCACTAGCGGGGAAGAGACCCAGTACTTC	CASSWATSGEETQYF
TRBV10-3	NA	TRBJ1-1	once	TGTGCCATCACCCTGGACAGGAACACTGAAGCTTTCTTT	CAITLDRNTEAFF
TRBV11-2	TRBD2	TRBJ2-1	NA	TGTGCCAGCAGCTCCGGGGGGGCCACCTACAATGAGCAGTTCTTC	CASSSGGATYNEQFF
TRBV7-2	TRBD2	TRBJ2-1	NA	TGTGCCAGCAGCCCTAGCGGGGGGGCCAATGAGCAGTTCTTC	CASSPSGGANEQFF
TRBV6-1	TRBD2	TRBJ2-1	NA	TGTGCCAGCAGTGAAGTAGCGGGGGTCCCCTACAATGAGCAGTTCTTC	CASSEVAGVPYNEQFF
TRBV18	NA	TRBJ1-2	NA	TGTGCCAGCTCACCACCCGAGGTTTTTAACTATGGCTACACCTTC	CASSPPEVFNYGYTF
TRBV7-2	TRBD1	TRBJ2-5	NA	TGTGCCAGCAGCTCGCTGGACAGGGTAGAGACCCAGTACTTC	CASSSLDRVETQYF
TRBV7-8	NA	TRBJ1-4	NA	TGTGCCAGCAGCTCTCATTTTCCCGGGGAGCAACTGTTTTTT	CASSSHFPGEQLFF
TRBV9	TRBD1	TRBJ1-4	NA	TGTGCCAGCAGCGCTACAGGGGGGGTTGAAAAACTGTTTTTT	CASSATGGVEKLFF
TRBV7-3	NA	TRBJ1-3	NA	TGTGCCAGCAGCCCCTCTGTTGGAAACACCATATATTTT	CASSPSVGNTIYF
TRBV7-2	NA	TRBJ2-5	NA	TGTGCCAGCACCTCCGGAGGTGAGACCCAGTACTTC	CASTSGGETQYF
TRBV3-1/TRBV3-2	NA	TRBJ1-1	NA	TGTGCCAGCAGGGGGGGTGGGTTTGAAGCTTTCTTT	CASRGGGFEAFF
TRBV9	NA	TRBJ2-3	NA	TGTGCCAGCAGCAAACGGACCTCCCAGGGGATGACAGATACGCAGTATTTT	CASSKRTSQGMTDTQYF
TRBV19	NA	TRBJ1-2	once	TGTGCCAGTAGTATAGAAACAGGAAACTATGGCTACACCTTC	CASSIETGNYGYTF
TRBV7-3	TRBD1	TRBJ2-2	NA	TGTGCCAGCAGCTTACTGTGGACAGGGTCCACCGGGGAGCTGTTTTTT	CASSLLWTGSTGELFF
TRBV4-2	NA	TRBJ1-2	NA	TGTGCCAGCAGCCTTACACTCGGGTCAGGGGCTGGGGGCTACACCTTC	CASSLTLGSGAGGYTF
TRBV9	TRBD2	TRBJ2-3	NA	TGTGCCAGCGGGCCGGGGGGGCATCCAGATACGCAGTATTTT	CASGPGGHPDTQYF
TRBV7-9	NA	TRBJ2-6	NA	TGTGCCAGCAGCTCTAGTGGATCTGGGGCCAACGTCCTGACTTTC	CASSSSGSGANVLTF
TRBV2	NA	TRBJ2-3	NA	TGTGCCAGCAGTGAAGCGGGGAGCGGCAGCACAGATACGCAGTATTTT	CASSEAGSGSTDTQYF
TRBV4-2	NA	TRBJ1-5	few	TGTGCCAGCAGCCGCCAAGTGAGCTATAGCAATCAGCCCCAGCATTTT	CASSRQVSYSNQPQHF
TRBV6-6	NA	TRBJ1-2	NA	TGTGCCAGCAGATTGACAGCTAACTATGGCTACACCTTC	CASRLTANYGYTF
TRBV9	TRBD2	TRBJ2-1	NA	TGTGCCAGCAGCCGAAGCGGGAGAAGCTCCTACAATGAGCAGTTCTTC	CASSRSGRSSYNEQFF
TRBV10-3	TRBD2	TRBJ2-3	NA	TGTGCCATCAGTGAGTCAAGTTGGGGAGCGGGAAGCACAGATACGCAGTATTTT	CAISESSWGAGSTDTQYF